Below, 5 T cell receptor beta chains from the same sample are listed, as sequenced in a study of T cell responses to AZD1222 COVID-19 vaccine. Generated by immunoSEQ multiplex PCR, the TCRdb table keeps only in-frame clones and is missing some. Of under 150,000 clones in the sample, about 90% were seen once. Here the sequenced sample was peripheral blood, taken on day 0 of AZD1222 vaccination. These receptor sequences come from an adult in good health.

Of note for this clone: One junction end disagrees with the germline gene, perhaps due to a read error. The V and J genes are TRBV7-7 and TRBJ2-7; D assignment may be TRBD1 or TRBD2 (6 bases each). The CDR3 spans 15 residues. Per germline, CDR1 SSHAT and CDR2 FNYEAQ (reference sequence). The CDR3 here is CASSRRLGGEYEQYF. In DNA form, the CDR3 reads TGTGCTAGCAGCCGGAGGTTGGGGGGCGAATACGAGCAGTACTTC.

This chain joins TRBV19 and TRBJ2-2, with TRBD1 matching 8 bases. Germline loops: CDR1 LNHDA, CDR2 SQIVND (reference sequence). The V gene end was trimmed by 2 bases and the J gene end by 6 bases; junction bases not matched to a gene: 5. There are 15 residues in the CDR3. The CDR3 region has the DNA TGTGCCAGTAGTATACAGGGGGCGCTTGCCGGGGAGCTGTTTTTT. Translating gives CASSIQGALAGELFF.

This chain joins TRBV28 and TRBJ1-2, with D possibly being TRBD1 (6 bases). The length of the CDR3 is 15 residues. V gave up 6 bases and J gave up 6 bases, with 20 bases separating them. From germline, CDR1 is MDHEN and CDR2 SYDVKM. The CDR3: CASSQNRALYNGYTF. CDR3 coding DNA: TGTGCCAGCAGCCAGAACAGGGCATTGTATAATGGCTACACCTTC.

The chain has TRBV2 and TRBJ1-3; 8 bases are shared with TRBD1. The junction had 3 bases not matched to a gene; V was cut back by 7 bases and J by 4 bases. Germline values: CDR1 SNHLY, CDR2 FYNNEI. The CDR3 loop spans 13 amino acids. DNA for the CDR3: TGTGCCAGCAAGACAGGGGCGGGAAACACCATATATTTT. This translates into CASKTGAGNTIYF.

The chain recombines TRBV18 with TRBJ1-1, with no clear D. In germline, CDR1 is KGHSH, CDR2 LQKENI. The CDR3 loop spans 13 amino acids. The V and J ends lost 8 bases and 1 base respectively, with 11 bases between them. In DNA, the CDR3 is TGTGCCAGCACCAGAGACCCGAACACTGAAGCTTTCTTT. Translating it yields CASTRDPNTEAFF.